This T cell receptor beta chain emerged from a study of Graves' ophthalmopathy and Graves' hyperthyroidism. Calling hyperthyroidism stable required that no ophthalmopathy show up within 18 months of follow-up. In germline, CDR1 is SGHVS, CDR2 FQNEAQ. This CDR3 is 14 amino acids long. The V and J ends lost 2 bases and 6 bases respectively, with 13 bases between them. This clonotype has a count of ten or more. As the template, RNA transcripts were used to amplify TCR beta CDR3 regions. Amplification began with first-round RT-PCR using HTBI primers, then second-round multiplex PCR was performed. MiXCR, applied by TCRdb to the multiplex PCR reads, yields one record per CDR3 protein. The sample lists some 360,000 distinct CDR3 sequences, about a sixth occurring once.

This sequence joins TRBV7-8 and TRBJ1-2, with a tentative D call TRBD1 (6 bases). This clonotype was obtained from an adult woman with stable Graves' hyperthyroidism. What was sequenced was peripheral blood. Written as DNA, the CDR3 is TGTGCCAGCAGCTTATCCCTGACAGGAGATGGCTACACCTTC. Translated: CASSLSLTGDGYTF.